Following are 20 T cell receptor beta chains from one sample sequenced in a study of blood T cell repertoires in COVID-19. Sequencing used immunoSEQ multiplex PCR; TCRdb keeps in-frame clones, though not all of them. The repertoire holds about 150,000 clones, approximately 85% seen once, with 0.55% to 0.75% in the top ten. Input material: peripheral blood. Receptors originate from a man in his 60s with COVID-19, enrolled during active disease.

Only one count was recorded for this clone. This sequence joins TRBV18 and TRBJ1-2; D gene unclear. The CDR3 has 13 residues. The ends were cut back, 3 bases at V and 3 bases at J, with 8 bases in the middle. Germline V CDR1 and CDR2: KGHSH, LQKENI. For the CDR3, the DNA is TGTGCCAGCTCACCGGAGATTGACTATGGCTACACCTTC. It encodes CASSPEIDYGYTF.

This clone was counted a single time. The chain joins TRBV18 to TRBJ2-7; D is possibly TRBD2 (6 bases). The CDR3 covers 15 residues. Germline V lookup: CDR1 KGHSH, CDR2 LQKENI. Trimming stripped 3 bases from V and 5 bases from J, with 17 bases between. The CDR3 reads CASSPKERGGNEQYF. The DNA of the CDR3 is TGTGCCAGCTCACCCAAAGAAAGGGGCGGGAACGAGCAGTACTTC.

The chain is built from TRBV7-9 and TRBJ1-3; no clear D. The CDR3 has 16 amino acids. Between the trimmed V and J ends, which lost 2 bases and 0 bases, there was a span of 11 bases. The germline gives CDR1 SEHNR, CDR2 FQNEAQ (reference sequence). In DNA, the CDR3 is TGTGCCAGCAGCTTAAGGGCCGGGAGCTCTGGAAACACCATATATTTT. Translating it yields CASSLRAGSSGNTIYF.

The genes are TRBV6-4 and TRBJ1-4; D not certain. The CDR3 covers 13 residues. Germline V lookup: CDR1 MRHNA, CDR2 SNTAGT. The germline V and J ends were trimmed by 2 bases and 8 bases, with 9 bases remaining between them. CDR3 sequence reads: CASSDREEEKLFF. The DNA of the CDR3 is TGTGCCAGCAGTGACCGGGAGGAGGAAAAACTGTTTTTT.

This clone was counted between two and nine times. This chain links TRBV3-1 (or the pseudogene TRBV3-2) with TRBJ2-2; the match to TRBD2 covers 11 bases. Germline trimming cut 1 base from V and 7 bases from J; bases unmatched to any gene: 5. Germline V gene data show CDR1 as LGHDT and CDR2 as YNNKEL (reference sequence). This CDR3 is built from 16 residues. CDR3 sequence reads: CASSQGLAGRNGELFF. The CDR3 DNA reads as TGTGCCAGCAGCCAAGGACTAGCGGGAAGGAACGGGGAGCTGTTTTTT.

This rearrangement joins TRBV6-6 to TRBJ2-1; 10 bases map to TRBD2. This CDR3 spans 15 amino acids. The ends lost 6 bases at V and 4 bases at J; junction bases unmatched: 6. CDR1 MNHNY and CDR2 SVGAGI come from the germline V gene (reference sequence). This CDR3 reads CASRIAGGAYNEQFF. The CDR3 nucleotides are TGTGCCAGCAGGATAGCGGGGGGAGCATACAATGAGCAGTTCTTC.

DNA for the CDR3: TGTGCCAGCAGTTACGACCAGGCGGGAGGTTACAATGAGCAGTTCTTC. Translating gives CASSYDQAGGYNEQFF. This rearrangement joins TRBV6-2 or TRBV6-3 to TRBJ2-1; TRBD2 matches at 8 bases. V shed 2 bases, J shed 4 bases, and the junction held 7 bases outside the gene matches. Germline V gene data show CDR1 as MNHEY and CDR2 as SVGEGT. The CDR3 covers 16 residues.

The J gene is TRBJ2-7, the V gene TRBV9; D unclear. Between the trimmed V and J ends, which lost 1 base and 5 bases, there was a span of 10 bases. The CDR3 totals 13 residues. Germline V gene sequence: CDR1 SGDLS, CDR2 YYNGEE. CDR3 coding DNA: TGTGCCAGCAGCGTAACGTCAGTTGACGAGCAGTACTTC. Its protein is CASSVTSVDEQYF.

The chain uses TRBV20-1 and TRBJ2-3, with D uncertain. Per germline, CDR1 DFQATT and CDR2 SNEGSKA (reference sequence). With 3 bases removed from V and 6 bases from J, the gap between germline ends came to 4 bases. The CDR3 is made up of 10 amino acids. CDR3: CSARRDTQYF. The CDR3 DNA follows: TGCAGTGCTAGGAGGGATACGCAGTATTTT.

This clone was counted a few times. The V gene is TRBV7-8, the J gene TRBJ2-2, with TRBD1 matching over 7 bases. Germline assignment: CDR1 SGHVS and CDR2 FQNEAQ. The CDR3 is made up of 15 amino acids. Trimming at V came to 5 bases and at J to 2 bases, leaving 5 bases not matched to a gene. As DNA, the CDR3 is TGTGCCAGCAGCCTACGGGACAGCAACACCGGGGAGCTGTTTTTT. Residues: CASSLRDSNTGELFF.

The J gene is TRBJ1-6, the V gene TRBV28, with a weak D call TRBD1 (5 bases). V was cut by 4 bases and J by 6 bases, with 19 bases left in between. The CDR3 contains 17 residues. The germline gives CDR1 MDHEN, CDR2 SYDVKM. Here the CDR3 reads CASSSSEGGASNSPLHF. In nucleotides, the CDR3 is TGTGCCAGCAGTTCCTCCGAGGGAGGGGCTAGTAATTCACCCCTCCACTTT.

The chain joins TRBV19 to TRBJ1-2; tentatively, D is TRBD1 (6 bases). V gave up 10 bases and J gave up 0 bases, with 12 bases separating them. The CDR3 runs to 13 residues. Germline assignment: CDR1 LNHDA and CDR2 SQIVND (reference sequence). CDR3 in DNA: TGTGCCACTTACGGGACAACTAACTATGGCTACACCTTC. It is translated as CATYGTTNYGYTF.

The chain uses TRBV5-6 and TRBJ2-5, with TRBD1 identical over 9 bases. Germline V gives CDR1 SGHDT, CDR2 YYEEEE. The CDR3 loop spans 14 amino acids. Unmatched junction bases numbered 3, after V lost 0 bases and J lost 6 bases. CDR3 sequence reads: CASSLGTGVKTQYF. The CDR3 DNA is TGTGCCAGCAGCTTGGGGACAGGGGTAAAGACCCAGTACTTC.

This sequence joins TRBV24-1 and TRBJ2-1, with D possibly matching TRBD2 (5 bases). Germline-derived CDR1 and CDR2 are KGHDR and SFDVKD. CDR3 length: 14 residues. Deletions cut 3 bases from V and 7 bases from J, with 12 bases between. The CDR3 DNA follows: TGTGCCACCAGTGATCCCCGGTCGGGGAATGAGCAGTTCTTC. This translates into CATSDPRSGNEQFF.

This chain links TRBV4-1 with TRBJ2-5; D might be TRBD2 (6 bases). This CDR3 is built from 15 residues. Germline CDR1 MGHRA, CDR2 YSYEKL. V lost 4 bases, J lost 4 bases, and 16 bases lay in between. Written as DNA, the CDR3 is TGCGCCAGCAGCCCCGGGAGAGGGGATAGAGAGACCCAGTACTTC. Protein: CASSPGRGDRETQYF.

The chain has TRBV7-2 and TRBJ2-7; TRBD2 aligns across 7 bases. The CDR3 spans 13 residues. V trimming: 5 bases; J trimming: 3 bases; junction bases outside the gene matches: 4. The germline CDR1 and CDR2 sequences are SGHTA and FQGNSA. CDR3 bases: TGTGCCAGCAGCACGCGGGGGAACTACGAGCAGTACTTC. This encodes CASSTRGNYEQYF.

The chain links TRBV28 to TRBJ2-5; 7 bases align to TRBD1. This CDR3 contains 15 residues. CDR1 and CDR2 from the germline V gene are MDHEN and SYDVKM. The junction had 8 bases not matched to a gene; V was cut back by 2 bases and J by 5 bases. Here the CDR3 DNA reads TGTGCCAGCAGTTTAGCAGGGGGTGGTATGGAGACCCAGTACTTC. As protein: CASSLAGGGMETQYF.

The table lists this clone with a count of one. The chain employs TRBV29-1 and TRBJ2-7, with 8 nucleotides matching TRBD2. CDR3 length equals 14 residues. V trimming: 5 bases; J trimming: 1 base; junction bases outside the gene matches: 7. Per germline, CDR1 SQVTM and CDR2 ANQGSEA. CDR3 DNA sequence: TGCAGCGTTCACGCGGGGGGTCAATCCTACGAGCAGTACTTC. Amino acid sequence: CSVHAGGQSYEQYF.

This chain joins TRBV18 and TRBJ1-1; 7 positions agree with TRBD1. This CDR3 comprises 14 residues. V lost 3 bases to trimming and J lost 7 bases; unmatched junction nucleotides: 8. CDR1 KGHSH and CDR2 LQKENI come from the germline V gene. The CDR3 region is CASSPDRVGIEAFF. For the CDR3, the DNA is TGTGCCAGCTCACCCGACAGGGTAGGGATTGAAGCTTTCTTT.

This chain joins TRBV7-9 and TRBJ1-4, with 7 bases aligning to TRBD1. The germline CDR1 and CDR2 sequences are SEHNR and FQNEAQ (reference sequence). Unmatched junction bases numbered 6, after V lost 3 bases and J lost 8 bases. This CDR3 comprises 14 residues. CDR3 nucleotide sequence: TGTGCCAGCAGCTTCGGGACAGTGGGGGAAAAACTGTTTTTT. Its protein product is CASSFGTVGEKLFF.